This TCR beta chain emerged from a study of control samples from healthy donors and cancer patients. Produced via immunoSEQ multiplex PCR; TCRdb's table is partial and in-frame only. The sample includes over 100,000 clones, roughly 90% of them seen just once. Germline assignment: CDR1 SGDLS and CDR2 YYNGEE. CDR3 size: 13 residues. Trimming removed 0 bases at V and 6 bases at J, with 8 bases between. The chain recombines TRBV9 with TRBJ2-3; D gene uncertain. Sequencing used blood. The TCR was taken from a young man in good health. This CDR3 is CASSVAMSDTQYF. As DNA, the CDR3 is TGTGCCAGCAGCGTAGCCATGAGCGATACGCAGTATTTT. Filled out from reference TRBV9 and TRBJ2-3, the complete variable domain reads DSGVTQTPKHLITATGQRVTLRCSPRSGDLSVYWYQQSLDQGLQFLIQYYNGEERAKGNILERFSAQQFPDLHSELNLSSLELGDSALYFCASSVAMSDTQYFGPGTRLTVL.